Below, 29 T cell receptor beta chains from the same sample are listed, as sequenced in a study of T cell responses to AZD1222 COVID-19 vaccine. Assay used: immunoSEQ multiplex PCR; TCRdb lists only in-frame clones, some missing. The profile shows around 120,000 clones, around 92% of them singletons. The input for sequencing was peripheral blood, taken on day 0 of AZD1222 vaccination. These receptor sequences come from an adult in good health.

The CDR3 region has the DNA TGTGCCAGCAGCGGGACTAGCGGGCACCGATGGGACAATGAGCAGTTCTTC. It encodes CASSGTSGHRWDNEQFF. V and J are TRBV7-6 and TRBJ2-1; 12 nucleotides align to TRBD2. This CDR3 comprises 17 residues. V lost 5 bases, J lost 5 bases, and 10 bases stayed unmatched. The germline gives CDR1 SGHVS, CDR2 FNYEAQ.

This rearrangement joins TRBV6-5 to TRBJ2-5, with 9 bases identical to TRBD1. The CDR3 has 16 residues. CDR1 and CDR2 (germline): MNHEY, SVGAGI. J gave up 5 bases and V 2 bases, and 9 bases lay outside the gene matches. The chain's CDR3 is CASSYGPGTGRETQYF. CDR3 sequence (DNA): TGTGCCAGCAGTTACGGCCCCGGGACAGGGAGGGAGACCCAGTACTTC.

The chain has TRBV20-1 and TRBJ1-2, with D perhaps matching TRBD1 (5 bases). The CDR3 length is 11 residues. Germline V gives CDR1 DFQATT, CDR2 SNEGSKA (reference sequence). V lost 1 base and J 6 bases, leaving 6 bases between the germline ends. The CDR3 nucleotides read TGCAGTGCTAGAGGAGGGGATGGCTACACCTTC. Its translation: CSARGGDGYTF.

The chain carries TRBV27 and TRBJ1-4, with 9 bases aligning to TRBD1. This CDR3 spans 14 amino acids. V was clipped by 4 bases and J by 10 bases; unmatched bases: 7. Germline-derived CDR1 and CDR2 are MNHEY and SMNVEV (reference sequence). This chain's CDR3 is CASSYTTGGGKLFF. The CDR3 coding sequence is TGTGCCAGCAGTTATACTACAGGGGGCGGAAAACTGTTTTTT.

The V call is TRBV5-1, the J call TRBJ2-3; 8 nucleotides agree with TRBD1. Per the germline V gene, CDR1 is SGHRS and CDR2 is YFSETQ. Trimming removed 0 bases from V and 0 bases from J; junction bases left unmatched: 0. The CDR3 extends over 15 amino acids. The CDR3 loop is CASSLGQGSTDTQYF. CDR3 in DNA: TGCGCCAGCAGCTTGGGACAGGGGAGCACAGATACGCAGTATTTT.

The CDR3 bases are TGTGCCAGCCCAAAGGGGAGGTTAGGGGAAAAACTGTTTTTT. It is translated as CASPKGRLGEKLFF. V usage is TRBV19 and J usage is TRBJ1-4; D may be TRBD1 (5 bases). Per the germline V gene, CDR1 is LNHDA and CDR2 is SQIVND (reference sequence). V lost 9 bases and J 8 bases, leaving 19 bases between the germline ends. CDR3 length equals 14 residues.

V is TRBV7-8 and J is TRBJ2-1; possibly TRBD1 for D (5 bases). Germline assignment: CDR1 SGHVS and CDR2 FQNEAQ. Trimming stripped 2 bases from V and 9 bases from J, with 17 bases between. The CDR3 totals 15 residues. CDR3 sequence reads: CASSLQGGSLSEQFF. The CDR3 DNA is TGTGCCAGCAGCTTACAGGGTGGTTCCTTGAGTGAGCAGTTCTTC.

This chain joins TRBV28 and TRBJ1-5; D is uncertain. Trimming took off 10 bases at V and 7 bases at J, with 14 bases between the two ends. CDR1 and CDR2 from the germline V gene are MDHEN and SYDVKM. There are 12 residues in the CDR3. CDR3 in DNA: TGTGCCACCCGATGGTCCGGGCAGCCCCAGCATTTT. Translating gives CATRWSGQPQHF. The full variable domain, rest sourced from reference TRBV28 and TRBJ1-5, is DVKVTQSSRYLVKRTGEKVFLECVQDMDHENMFWYRQDPGLGLRLIYFSYDVKMKEKGDIPEGYSVSREKKERFSLILESASTNQTSMYLCATRWSGQPQHFGDGTRLSIL.

In nucleotides, the CDR3 is TGTGCCAGCAGCGCTGGTGCAACTAATGAAAAACTGTTTTTT. Translating it yields CASSAGATNEKLFF. The V and J genes are TRBV5-5 and TRBJ1-4, with unresolved D. V gave up 4 bases and J gave up 0 bases, with 7 bases separating them. This CDR3 region has 14 residues. The germline CDR1 and CDR2 sequences are SGHKS and YYEKEE (reference sequence).

The chain combines TRBV4-1 with TRBJ1-2, with 8 bases that match TRBD1. This CDR3 has 17 amino acids. Germline CDR1 is MGHRA and CDR2 is YSYEKL. Trimming cost V 0 bases and J 8 bases; bases outside gene matches: 14. For the CDR3, the DNA is TGCGCCAGCAGCCAAGATCTAGGACAGGGTGCCGACCTAGGCTACACCTTC. This sequence encodes CASSQDLGQGADLGYTF.

CDR3 residues: CASSPALGGETQYF. As DNA, the CDR3 is TGTGCCAGCAGTCCGGCCCTCGGAGGGGAGACCCAGTACTTC. The chain is built from TRBV14 and TRBJ2-5; weak D call: TRBD2 (6 bases). This CDR3 has 14 amino acids. The germline gives CDR1 SGHDN, CDR2 FVKESK. V was clipped by 6 bases and J by 5 bases, with 16 bases between them.

V is TRBV28 and J is TRBJ1-4, with a weak D call TRBD1 (5 bases). The germline gives CDR1 MDHEN, CDR2 SYDVKM. CDR3 length equals 14 residues. The germline V and J ends were trimmed by 3 bases and 6 bases, with 11 bases remaining between them. The DNA of the CDR3 is TGTGCCAGCAGTTTTCCGGCGGGGGATGAAAAACTGTTTTTT. Its translation is CASSFPAGDEKLFF.

In its sample, this clone is large (0.1 to 1%). The chain couples TRBV3-1 (or the pseudogene TRBV3-2) to TRBJ1-4; D gene unclear. CDR3 length equals 15 residues. Looked up from germline, CDR1 is LGHDT and CDR2 is YNNKEL (reference sequence). Trimming stripped 2 bases from V and 5 bases from J, with 12 bases between. The CDR3 is CASSQPGSRNEKLFF. The DNA of the CDR3 is TGTGCCAGCAGCCAACCGGGGAGTCGAAATGAAAAACTGTTTTTT.

This sequence joins TRBV7-9 and TRBJ1-3; D is undetermined. V shed 7 bases and J shed 2 bases, with 12 bases lying between them. Per germline, CDR1 SEHNR and CDR2 FQNEAQ (reference sequence). The CDR3 consists of 14 residues. The CDR3 DNA sequence: TGTGCCAGCACTTCGCAGTGGGCTGGAAACACCATATATTTT. Amino acid sequence: CASTSQWAGNTIYF.

CDR3 loop: CASSYDTSSYEQYF. CDR3 DNA sequence: TGCGCCAGCTCCTACGACACCTCCTCCTACGAGCAGTACTTC. The V gene is TRBV5-1, the J gene TRBJ2-7; no definite D call. V dropped 7 bases and J dropped 0 bases, with 14 bases sitting between them. Per the germline V gene, CDR1 is SGHRS and CDR2 is YFSETQ. This CDR3 region has 14 residues.

This clone was recorded a few times. CDR3 loop: CASSEAVGAPYSPLHF. CDR3 nucleotides: TGTGCCAGCAGTGAAGCTGTGGGGGCGCCGTATTCACCCCTCCACTTT. The chain is built from TRBV2 and TRBJ1-6; tentatively, D is TRBD1 (6 bases). Germline CDR1 reads SNHLY; CDR2 reads FYNNEI. The length of the CDR3 is 16 residues. Trimming took 0 bases from V and 8 from J, leaving 14 bases between them.

A note on this clone: A much bigger clone sits one base away, suggesting this may be a read error. V usage is TRBV4-2 and J usage is TRBJ2-5, with 9 bases aligning to TRBD2. V trimming: 7 bases; J trimming: 5 bases; junction bases outside the gene matches: 8. CDR1 and CDR2 from the germline V gene are LGHNA and YNFKEQ. This CDR3 has 14 residues. The CDR3 region is CASNRPAGGETQYF. The CDR3 coding sequence is TGTGCCAGCAACCGCCCCGCGGGAGGGGAGACCCAGTACTTC.

The chain combines TRBV5-1 with TRBJ2-5; 8 positions match TRBD1. V shed 0 bases, J shed 6 bases, and the junction held 13 bases outside the gene matches. Germline-derived CDR1 and CDR2 are SGHRS and YFSETQ. This CDR3 comprises 17 residues. The CDR3 DNA is TGCGCCAGCAGCTTGGAGTCGGTGGCAGGGGGCGCGAAGACCCAGTACTTC. Translating gives CASSLESVAGGAKTQYF.

The chain links TRBV28 to TRBJ1-5; D uncertain. V was pared by 4 bases and J by 0 bases, with 4 bases between. The CDR3 contains 13 residues. Germline CDR1 reads MDHEN; CDR2 reads SYDVKM. CDR3 sequence: CASSSVSNQPQHF. The DNA for the CDR3 is TGTGCCAGCAGTTCCGTTAGCAATCAGCCCCAGCATTTT. Variable domain in full (rest from reference TRBV28 and TRBJ1-5): DVKVTQSSRYLVKRTGEKVFLECVQDMDHENMFWYRQDPGLGLRLIYFSYDVKMKEKGDIPEGYSVSREKKERFSLILESASTNQTSMYLCASSSVSNQPQHFGDGTRLSIL.

The chain carries TRBV10-3 and TRBJ1-2; D remains ambiguous. CDR1 ENHRY and CDR2 SYGVKD come from the germline V gene. V was cut by 0 bases and J by 8 bases, with 19 bases left in between. The CDR3 totals 16 residues. CDR3 amino acids: CAISESLSRPRLGYTF. The CDR3 DNA is TGTGCCATCAGTGAGTCTTTATCCCGGCCCCGACTGGGCTACACCTTC.

The chain links TRBV19 to TRBJ1-5; D gene ambiguous. CDR3 length equals 18 residues. Trimming took off 0 bases at V and 0 bases at J, with 15 bases between the two ends. Germline CDR1 reads LNHDA; CDR2 reads SQIVND (reference sequence). In DNA form, the CDR3 reads TGTGCCAGTAGTATAGATGGCCGGCAGGCGTATAGCAATCAGCCCCAGCATTTT. This gives the protein CASSIDGRQAYSNQPQHF.

The genes are TRBV20-1 and TRBJ2-2; D unclear. The CDR3 loop spans 11 amino acids. The germline V gene has CDR1 DFQATT and CDR2 SNEGSKA (reference sequence). The V end was cut by 2 bases, the J end by 11 bases, with 9 bases between. CDR3 protein: CSARSRSELFF. CDR3 nucleotides: TGCAGTGCTAGATCCAGGTCCGAGCTGTTTTTT.

V usage is TRBV11-2 and J usage is TRBJ1-3; no clear D gene. V shed 2 bases and J shed 4 bases, with 12 bases lying between them. The CDR3 has 15 amino acids. Looked up from germline, CDR1 is SGHAT and CDR2 is FQNNGV. The CDR3: CASSLLRGSGNTIYF. The CDR3 bases are TGTGCCAGCAGCTTACTCCGGGGATCGGGAAACACCATATATTTT.

The V call is TRBV27, the J call TRBJ2-2; D not certain. V was shortened by 5 bases and J by 2 bases, with 9 bases between the two germline ends. The germline gives CDR1 MNHEY, CDR2 SMNVEV (reference sequence). This CDR3 contains 14 residues. The CDR3 protein is CASSGNLNTGELFF. The CDR3 nucleotides read TGTGCCAGCAGTGGCAACCTCAACACCGGGGAGCTGTTTTTT.

The chain couples TRBV7-9 to TRBJ1-2, with 7 bases aligning to TRBD1. V shed 3 bases and J 9 bases; nucleotides not matched to a gene: 7. CDR3 size: 13 residues. The germline V gene encodes CDR1 SEHNR and CDR2 FQNEAQ (reference sequence). In nucleotides, the CDR3 is TGTGCCAGCAGCTTTACGCAGGGGGTGAGCTACACCTTC. This sequence encodes CASSFTQGVSYTF. Supplemented by reference TRBV7-9 and TRBJ1-2, the full variable domain reads DTGVSQNPRHKITKRGQNVTFRCDPISEHNRLYWYRQTLGQGPEFLTYFQNEAQLEKSRLLSDRFSAERPKGSFSTLEIQRTEQGDSAMYLCASSFTQGVSYTFGSGTRLTVV.

This clone was seen just once. The chain joins TRBV27 to TRBJ1-6; D remains unclear. This CDR3 region has 12 residues. CDR1 is MNHEY, CDR2 SMNVEV, per germline (reference sequence). Trimming removed 2 bases from V and 13 bases from J, with 9 bases in between. CDR3 coding DNA: TGTGCCAGCAGTTTAAGACGTCGCCCCCTCCACTTT. This translates into CASSLRRRPLHF.

The chain is built from TRBV11-2 and TRBJ2-1; tentatively, D is TRBD1 or TRBD2 (5 bases each). CDR1 is SGHAT and CDR2 is FQNNGV in the germline V gene. V was trimmed by 5 bases and J by 9 bases, leaving 26 bases between them. The CDR3 is 17 amino acids. In nucleotides, the CDR3 is TGTGCCAGCAGCCCCACCTTAATGGACTCCCTTAGGGGTGAGCAGTTCTTC. The encoded protein is CASSPTLMDSLRGEQFF.

This clone was seen a single time. The genes are TRBV30 and TRBJ1-1; tentatively, D is TRBD1 (5 bases). CDR1 and CDR2 (germline): GTSNPN, SVGIG (reference sequence). This CDR3 is built from 12 residues. V lost 7 bases and J 0 bases, leaving 9 bases between the germline ends. CDR3 sequence: CALGAMNTEAFF. CDR3 DNA sequence: TGTGCCTTAGGGGCCATGAACACTGAAGCTTTCTTT.

This clone was recorded once. V usage is TRBV28 and J usage is TRBJ1-2, with D unclear. The germline V and J ends were trimmed by 4 bases and 5 bases, with 14 bases remaining between them. Germline V gene lookup returns CDR1 MDHEN and CDR2 SYDVKM. The CDR3 runs to 14 residues. CDR3 nucleotides: TGTGCCAGCAGTTCTGGCCTTGGAGGTTATGGCTACACCTTC. Encoded protein: CASSSGLGGYGYTF.